The 26 T cell receptor beta chains given below trace back to one sample, sequenced in a study of early T cells in non-severe SARS-CoV-2 infection. TCRdb called the 5' RACE reads again in MiXCR, with one record for every CDR3 protein. The sample carries under 85,000 distinct CDR3 sequences, 12% recorded once. Material for sequencing was whole blood. Source of these receptors: an adult who was a healthcare worker with PCR-confirmed SARS-CoV-2 infection or an uninfected control (not recorded which).

This chain joins TRBV29-1 and TRBJ2-1, with 8 positions matching TRBD2. J was trimmed by 7 bases and V by 4 bases; bases with no gene match: 9. There are 14 residues in the CDR3. Looked up from germline, CDR1 is SQVTM and CDR2 is ANQGSEA. The CDR3 DNA reads TGCAGCGTTGTCCAGGGCGGGAGGAGTAATGAGCAGTTCTTC. Its protein is CSVVQGGRSNEQFF.

This clonotype was seen a handful of times. This chain links TRBV10-1 with TRBJ1-6; tentative D call: TRBD1 (5 bases). This CDR3 spans 12 amino acids. The germline V gene has CDR1 WNHNN and CDR2 SYGVQD (reference sequence). Trimming took 4 bases from V and 7 from J, leaving 5 bases between them. The CDR3 DNA reads as TGCGCCAGCAGTGGGGGGAATTCACCCCTCCACTTT. It encodes CASSGGNSPLHF.

This clonotype was observed many times. The CDR3 DNA reads as TGCGCCAGCAGCTTAAAAATCCAAGAGACCCAGTACTTC. Its protein product is CASSLKIQETQYF. The chain joins TRBV5-1 to TRBJ2-5; D remains unclear. The CDR3 is 13 amino acids. V was shortened by 2 bases and J by 1 base, with 6 bases between the two germline ends. Germline lookup yields CDR1 SGHRS and CDR2 YFSETQ.

The rearrangement links TRBV7-3 to TRBJ2-3; 9 bases are a match to TRBD2. Per the germline V gene, CDR1 is SGHTA and CDR2 is FQGTGA. This CDR3 region has 16 residues. With V trimmed by 1 base and J by 3 bases, 5 bases remained unmatched. The CDR3 here is CASSLSRLAGTDTQYF. CDR3 DNA sequence: TGTGCCAGCAGCTTAAGTCGCCTAGCGGGAACAGATACGCAGTATTTT.

This clonotype was seen ten or more times. Here the CDR3 reads CASSQHNLQGNQPQHF. The CDR3 DNA sequence: TGTGCCAGCAGTCAGCACAATCTTCAGGGCAATCAGCCCCAGCATTTT. This sequence joins TRBV27 and TRBJ1-5; D not resolved. The CDR3 loop spans 16 amino acids. The V and J ends lost 5 bases and 2 bases respectively, with 16 bases between them. Germline CDR1 and CDR2: MNHEY and SMNVEV (reference sequence).

This clonotype was counted once. The gene calls are TRBV28 and TRBJ2-7; 11 nucleotides match TRBD1. The germline CDR1 and CDR2 sequences are MDHEN and SYDVKM. The J segment lost 0 bases and the V segment lost 10 bases, leaving 5 bases of the junction unmatched. The CDR3 has 14 residues. The CDR3 sequence is CATGGTGGSYEQYF. The CDR3 nucleotides read TGTGCCACCGGGGGGACAGGGGGCTCCTACGAGCAGTACTTC.

This clonotype was seen repeatedly, ten times or more. The genes are TRBV20-1 and TRBJ2-5; 10 positions agree with TRBD2. J gave up 4 bases and V 3 bases, and 8 bases lay outside the gene matches. The germline CDR1 and CDR2 sequences are DFQATT and SNEGSKA (reference sequence). This CDR3 has 15 residues. CDR3 in DNA: TGCAGTGCTAGGCCCCTAGCGGGAGTCGGAGAGACCCAGTACTTC. This translates into CSARPLAGVGETQYF.

This chain links TRBV6-4 with TRBJ1-1; no reliable D call. CDR3 size: 15 residues. Germline CDR1 MRHNA, CDR2 SNTAGT. V gave up 4 bases and J gave up 4 bases, with 16 bases separating them. For the CDR3, the DNA is TGTGCCAGCAGTGCATTCGACTCCCCGACCACTGAAGCTTTCTTT. It encodes CASSAFDSPTTEAFF.

The chain employs TRBV5-1 and TRBJ2-1, with D unclear. CDR3 length: 14 residues. The V end lost 6 bases, the J end lost 2 bases, and 12 bases lay between the germline ends. Germline assignment: CDR1 SGHRS and CDR2 YFSETQ. CDR3 DNA: TGCGCCAGCACTCTAGTAGAAGCCTACAATGAGCAGTTCTTC. Residues: CASTLVEAYNEQFF.

This clonotype was counted ten times or more. This rearrangement joins TRBV14 to TRBJ2-1, with D possibly matching TRBD2 (5 bases). The V and J ends lost 3 bases and 7 bases respectively, with 13 bases between them. Germline V CDR1 and CDR2: SGHDN, FVKESK. The CDR3 length is 14 residues. The CDR3 sequence: CASSHREPGNEQFF. In DNA form, the CDR3 reads TGTGCCAGCAGCCATCGGGAACCCGGGAATGAGCAGTTCTTC. Supplemented by reference TRBV14 and TRBJ2-1, the full variable domain reads EAGVTQFPSHSVIEKGQTVTLRCDPISGHDNLYWYRRVMGKEIKFLLHFVKESKQDESGMPNNRFLAERTGGTYSTLKVQPAELEDSGVYFCASSHREPGNEQFFGPGTRLTVL.

Points on this clonotype: This could be a read error, since a much larger clone is one nucleotide away. V gene TRBV20-1 combines with J gene TRBJ2-1; tentatively, D is TRBD1 (5 bases). CDR1 is DFQATT and CDR2 is SNEGSKA in the germline V gene (reference sequence). With 5 bases removed from V and 4 bases from J, the gap between germline ends came to 15 bases. This CDR3 contains 14 residues. The CDR3 sequence is CSASKPNRYNEQFF. The CDR3 region has the DNA TGCAGTGCTTCGAAACCAAACAGGTACAATGAGCAGTTCTTC.

This clonotype was picked up many times. CDR3 coding DNA: TGTGCCAGCAGCAAAGGTGGCAGGAGTGGAGCCAAAAACATTCAGTACTTC. It encodes CASSKGGRSGAKNIQYF. The chain links TRBV21-1 to TRBJ2-4. TRBV21-1 is a recognized pseudogene. This CDR3 is 17 amino acids long.

This clonotype was picked up many times. CDR3 nucleotide sequence: TGTGCCAGCAGCGTAGGGGGACAGGGGTACGAGCAGTACTTC. It translates to CASSVGGQGYEQYF. This sequence joins TRBV9 and TRBJ2-7; 10 positions agree with TRBD1. The CDR3 loop spans 14 amino acids. J gave up 4 bases and V 0 bases, and 1 base lay outside the gene matches. Germline loops: CDR1 SGDLS, CDR2 YYNGEE.

This clonotype was recorded at least ten times. V gene TRBV7-8 combines with J gene TRBJ1-1, with 7 bases identical to TRBD1. V trimming: 5 bases; J trimming: 4 bases; junction bases outside the gene matches: 4. This CDR3 contains 13 residues. In germline, CDR1 is SGHVS, CDR2 FQNEAQ. The CDR3 nucleotides are TGTGCCAGCAGCCTAAGGGACAGCACTGAAGCTTTCTTT. Translating gives CASSLRDSTEAFF.

V gene TRBV5-1 combines with J gene TRBJ2-2, with D perhaps TRBD2 (6 bases). The CDR3 runs to 15 residues. CDR1 is SGHRS and CDR2 is YFSETQ in the germline V gene. The V end lost 0 bases, the J end lost 4 bases, and 10 bases lay between the germline ends. This chain's CDR3 is CASSLAPGLTGELFF. The CDR3, as DNA: TGCGCCAGCAGCTTGGCGCCGGGACTCACCGGGGAGCTGTTTTTT.

This clonotype has only a few counts. The chain joins TRBV6-2 or TRBV6-3 to TRBJ1-2, with D possibly being TRBD1 (5 bases). CDR1 and CDR2 (germline): MNHEY, SVGEGT. V was trimmed by 5 bases and J by 2 bases, leaving 12 bases between them. CDR3 size: 14 residues. CDR3 nucleotide sequence: TGTGCCAGCAGTACACTGGGACTGAACTATGGCTACACCTTC. This translates into CASSTLGLNYGYTF.

This clonotype was found many times. CDR3 sequence reads: CSALRGGALDTQYF. The CDR3, as DNA: TGCAGTGCCCTTCGGGGGGGCGCATTGGATACGCAGTATTTT. The chain couples TRBV20-1 to TRBJ2-3, with 8 positions matching TRBD2. Germline V gene data show CDR1 as DFQATT and CDR2 as SNEGSKA (reference sequence). With V trimmed by 6 bases and J by 6 bases, 11 bases remained unmatched. The CDR3 extends over 14 amino acids.

This sequence joins TRBV29-1 and TRBJ1-2; D may be TRBD1 (6 bases). V was pared by 4 bases and J by 7 bases, with 13 bases between. Germline V CDR1 and CDR2: SQVTM, ANQGSEA. CDR3 length equals 12 residues. CDR3: CSVGGQRSGYTF. The CDR3, as DNA: TGCAGCGTTGGGGGGCAACGTAGTGGCTACACCTTC.

This clonotype was picked up a small number of times. The chain couples TRBV29-1 to TRBJ2-1, with D possibly matching TRBD1 (6 bases). The CDR3 spans 13 residues. Germline V lookup: CDR1 SQVTM, CDR2 ANQGSEA. Trimming stripped 2 bases from V and 5 bases from J, with 10 bases between. The CDR3 DNA reads as TGCAGCGTTGAAAGGACAGAAAACAATGAGCAGTTCTTC. Translated, it gives CSVERTENNEQFF.

The sample holds many counts of this clonotype. The chain employs TRBV20-1 and TRBJ2-7; 8 bases agree with TRBD2. J gave up 3 bases and V 6 bases, and 13 bases lay outside the gene matches. The CDR3 runs to 15 residues. Looked up from germline, CDR1 is DFQATT and CDR2 is SNEGSKA (reference sequence). The CDR3 bases are TGCAGTGCAACTGGCCTCCTAGCGGGCCACTACGAGCAGTACTTC. This encodes CSATGLLAGHYEQYF.

This clonotype was observed at least ten times. The chain has TRBV20-1 and TRBJ2-7, with 9 bases lining up with TRBD2. The V segment lost 6 bases and the J segment 2 bases; nucleotides outside the gene matches: 11. Per the germline V gene, CDR1 is DFQATT and CDR2 is SNEGSKA (reference sequence). The CDR3 consists of 15 residues. This CDR3 reads CSAKSGLATTYEQYF. Here the CDR3 DNA reads TGCAGTGCCAAATCCGGACTAGCGACAACCTACGAGCAGTACTTC.

Here the CDR3 reads CASMPTAAGGYTF. Here the CDR3 DNA reads TGTGCCAGCATGCCTACCGCAGCTGGAGGCTACACCTTC. The chain couples TRBV7-9 to TRBJ1-2; D remains unclear. CDR3 length: 13 amino acids. Deletions cut 7 bases from V and 8 bases from J, with 17 bases between. The germline CDR1 and CDR2 sequences are SEHNR and FQNEAQ (reference sequence).

This clonotype was counted between two and nine times. This rearrangement joins TRBV29-1 to TRBJ1-4, with a possible D match to TRBD1 (5 bases). This CDR3 has 13 amino acids. Germline CDR1 reads SQVTM; CDR2 reads ANQGSEA. V was trimmed by 1 base and J by 8 bases, leaving 11 bases between them. The CDR3: CSVEVRGLEKLFF. Written as DNA, the CDR3 is TGCAGCGTTGAAGTAAGGGGACTAGAAAAACTGTTTTTT.

The chain uses TRBV29-1 and TRBJ2-7; D unclear. Trimming shortened V by 3 bases and J by 0 bases, and 9 bases separated the two germline ends. Germline lookup yields CDR1 SQVTM and CDR2 ANQGSEA. CDR3 length: 13 residues. The CDR3 sequence: CSVEASNSYEQYF. In DNA, the CDR3 is TGCAGCGTTGAGGCGAGCAACTCCTACGAGCAGTACTTC.

This clonotype was recorded at least ten times. The rearrangement joins TRBV20-1 to TRBJ1-2; D might be TRBD1 (6 bases). Trimming removed 6 bases at V and 4 bases at J, with 12 bases between. The germline V gene encodes CDR1 DFQATT and CDR2 SNEGSKA (reference sequence). The CDR3 spans 12 residues. This CDR3 is CSARDTRYGYTF. Written as DNA, the CDR3 is TGCAGTGCGAGGGACACCCGCTATGGCTACACCTTC.

This clonotype was counted only a few times. The chain links TRBV12-3 or TRBV12-4 to TRBJ1-1; D gene unclear. There are 12 residues in the CDR3. The V and J ends lost 6 bases and 5 bases respectively, with 10 bases between them. The CDR3 DNA reads as TGTGCCAGCAGCCGAGCAGGAACTGAAGCTTTCTTT. As protein: CASSRAGTEAFF.